This entry lists 27 T cell receptor beta chains sequenced from one sample in a study of patients and donors after allogeneic stem cell transplantation (dated by TCRdb to 2020 to 2022). Libraries were prepared through RT-PCR. The sequencer listed for this sample is NextSeq 550. TCRdb took the public reads, trimmed them with fastp at Q25, ran MiXCR for clone calling and kept in-frame beta chains. Rows are combined by CDR3 protein, so each entry shows the most common genes and DNA. The sample table shows around 700 distinct CDR3 sequences, and approximately 0.85% are seen once. 46% of the sample comes from the top ten. Sequenced: blood, either unsorted or a sorted T cell fraction (not recorded which). The source of these receptors is a human donor who was either an allogeneic HSCT recipient or a stem cell or donor lymphocyte infusion donor (not recorded which). It is not recorded whose cells these are; they may come from a transplant donor.

This clonotype ranks as large (0.1 to 1%). V gene TRBV7-3 combines with J gene TRBJ2-1, with no clear D. V dropped 2 bases and J dropped 9 bases, with 11 bases sitting between them. The CDR3 has 13 residues. The germline V gene encodes CDR1 SGHTA and CDR2 FQGTGA. CDR3 sequence (DNA): TGTGCCAGCAGCTTAGGGTCCTTTCGTGAGCAGTTCTTC. This sequence encodes CASSLGSFREQFF.

By its share, this clonotype is medium-sized. This sequence may be a read error, since a much larger clone differs from it by one base. The chain is built from TRBV6-2 or TRBV6-3 and TRBJ1-1, with D uncertain. The CDR3 is 13 amino acids. Germline V gives CDR1 MNHEY, CDR2 SVGEGT. V lost 6 bases and J lost 7, with 15 bases in between. CDR3 in DNA: TGTGCCAGCAGGCCAACGGCCGCCGATGAAGCTTTCTTT. This gives the protein CASRPTAADEAFF.

Relative to its sample, this clonotype is medium-sized. V gene TRBV20-1 combines with J gene TRBJ2-7, with 7 bases identical to TRBD1. Germline trimming cut 6 bases from V and 7 bases from J; bases unmatched to any gene: 12. The germline V gene has CDR1 DFQATT and CDR2 SNEGSKA (reference sequence). The CDR3 length is 13 residues. The CDR3 is CSATGTALQEQYF. Written as DNA, the CDR3 is TGCAGTGCGACCGGGACAGCCCTACAGGAGCAGTACTTC.

By proportion, this clonotype is medium-sized. The chain couples TRBV29-1 to TRBJ2-2; no clear D gene. The germline CDR1 and CDR2 sequences are SQVTM and ANQGSEA. The V gene lost 3 bases and the J gene lost 8 bases, with 10 bases spanning the gap. The length of the CDR3 is 12 residues. CDR3 sequence (DNA): TGCAGCGTTGAGACCGCCCGGGGGGAGCTGTTTTTT. Translating it yields CSVETARGELFF.

This clonotype qualifies as medium-sized. This chain joins TRBV28 and TRBJ2-7, with 7 bases matching TRBD2. V lost 6 bases, J lost 2 bases, and 7 bases stayed unmatched. From germline, CDR1 is MDHEN and CDR2 SYDVKM. The CDR3 sequence is 14 residues long. The CDR3 DNA is TGTGCCAGCAGGACACTAGCGCGGGCCTACGAGCAGTACTTC. Amino acid sequence: CASRTLARAYEQYF.

This clonotype is medium-sized by share. V usage is TRBV7-2 and J usage is TRBJ2-5; 7 bases are a match to TRBD2. Trimming cost V 5 bases and J 5 bases; bases outside gene matches: 8. The CDR3 has 14 amino acids. Germline values: CDR1 SGHTA, CDR2 FQGNSA. The CDR3 bases are TGTGCCAGCAGCCCTTCGGGGGGTCTGGAGACCCAGTACTTC. It encodes CASSPSGGLETQYF.

By its share, this clonotype is medium-sized (0.01 to 0.1%). The J gene is TRBJ1-4, the V gene TRBV7-2; 7 bases map to TRBD1. Germline CDR1 SGHTA, CDR2 FQGNSA. The J segment lost 7 bases and the V segment lost 5 bases, leaving 7 bases of the junction unmatched. The CDR3 runs to 14 residues. DNA of the CDR3: TGTGCCAGCAGCCTAACAGGGGCTGGTGAAAAACTGTTTTTT. Translation gives CASSLTGAGEKLFF. The variable domain in full, with the rest retrieved from reference TRBV7-2 and TRBJ1-4, is GAGVSQSPSNKVTEKGKDVELRCDPISGHTALYWYRQSLGQGLEFLIYFQGNSAPDKSGLPSDRFSAERTGGSVSTLTIQRTQQEDSAVYLCASSLTGAGEKLFFGSGTQLSVL.

This clonotype is deemed medium-sized. The chain couples TRBV11-3 to TRBJ2-7; no definite D call. From germline, CDR1 is SGHNT and CDR2 YENEEA. Trimming took off 4 bases at V and 7 bases at J, with 14 bases between the two ends. The CDR3 length is 13 residues. The CDR3 loop reads CASSSGPWGEQYF. The CDR3 region has the DNA TGTGCCAGCAGCTCTGGGCCTTGGGGAGAGCAGTACTTC. The complete variable domain, with remaining parts taken from reference TRBV11-3 and TRBJ2-7, reads EAGVVQSPRYKIIEKKQPVAFWCNPISGHNTLYWYLQNLGQGPELLIRYENEEAVDDSQLPKDRFSAERLKGVDSTLKIQPAELGDSAVYLCASSSGPWGEQYFGPGTRLTVT.

This clonotype counts as medium-sized. The J gene is TRBJ2-2, the V gene TRBV4-3; 8 bases agree with TRBD2. With 0 bases clipped from V and 9 bases from J, the junction kept 12 bases outside the gene matches. CDR1 and CDR2 from the germline V gene are LGHNA and YSLEER. The CDR3 spans 17 residues. The chain's CDR3 is CASSQDSLAGGEWELFF. The DNA of the CDR3 is TGCGCCAGCAGCCAAGATTCTCTAGCGGGCGGCGAGTGGGAGCTGTTTTTT.

This clonotype rates as medium-sized. The V and J genes are TRBV7-2 and TRBJ1-4, with D hard to call. Per germline, CDR1 SGHTA and CDR2 FQGNSA. V lost 1 base to trimming and J lost 0 bases, with 12 bases between them. The CDR3 has 17 residues. Written as DNA, the CDR3 is TGTGCCAGCAGCTTAGGGCACCTAGCGGCAACTAATGAAAAACTGTTTTTT. This codes for CASSLGHLAATNEKLFF.

By share, this clonotype counts as medium-sized (0.01 to 0.1%). This rearrangement joins TRBV20-1 to TRBJ1-5; D unresolved. The CDR3 spans 13 residues. Germline loops: CDR1 DFQATT, CDR2 SNEGSKA (reference sequence). The V end lost 3 bases, the J end lost 8 bases, and 14 bases lay between the germline ends. CDR3 sequence reads: CSARDPRGEPQHF. CDR3 DNA sequence: TGCAGTGCTAGGGACCCCCGCGGGGAGCCCCAGCATTTT.

This clonotype is labeled medium-sized (0.01 to 0.1%). The chain joins TRBV19 to TRBJ1-1; 9 nucleotides line up with TRBD1. Germline CDR1 reads LNHDA; CDR2 reads SQIVND (reference sequence). Trimming cost V 4 bases and J 2 bases; bases outside gene matches: 2. The CDR3 spans 14 residues. CDR3 sequence: CASSRTGANTEAFF. The CDR3 coding sequence is TGTGCCAGTAGTAGGACAGGGGCCAACACTGAAGCTTTCTTT. Drawing the rest from reference TRBV19 and TRBJ1-1, the complete variable domain is DGGITQSPKYLFRKEGQNVTLSCEQNLNHDAMYWYRQDPGQGLRLIYYSQIVNDFQKGDIAEGYSVSREKKESFPLTVTSAQKNPTAFYLCASSRTGANTEAFFGQGTRLTVV.

This clonotype is medium-sized in the sample. This chain joins TRBV6-6 and TRBJ2-1; no definite D call. Germline CDR1 and CDR2: MNHNY and SVGAGI (reference sequence). V was cut by 6 bases and J by 2 bases, with 5 bases left in between. The CDR3 spans 12 residues. The DNA for the CDR3 is TGTGCCAGCAGCTCCCCCTACAATGAGCAGTTCTTC. It codes for CASSSPYNEQFF.

Within the sample, this clonotype is medium-sized. The chain carries TRBV11-3 and TRBJ2-3; 15 nucleotides agree with TRBD2. CDR3 length equals 19 residues. Unmatched junction bases numbered 8, after V lost 4 bases and J lost 0 bases. Germline CDR1 and CDR2: SGHNT and YENEEA. CDR3 loop: CASSSGLAGGPSSTDTQYF. In DNA form, the CDR3 reads TGTGCCAGCAGCTCGGGACTAGCGGGAGGCCCCTCTAGCACAGATACGCAGTATTTT. Full variable domain (outside the CDR3, taken from reference TRBV11-3 and TRBJ2-3): EAGVVQSPRYKIIEKKQPVAFWCNPISGHNTLYWYLQNLGQGPELLIRYENEEAVDDSQLPKDRFSAERLKGVDSTLKIQPAELGDSAVYLCASSSGLAGGPSSTDTQYFGPGTRLTVL.

This clonotype is large by share. The CDR3 DNA sequence: TGTGCCAGCAGCGCCGGGACAGGGGATCAGCCCCAGCATTTT. Amino acids: CASSAGTGDQPQHF. V is TRBV7-8 and J is TRBJ1-5, with 10 bases aligning to TRBD1. The junction had 3 bases not matched to a gene; V was cut back by 5 bases and J by 5 bases. The CDR3 runs 14 residues. Germline V gives CDR1 SGHVS, CDR2 FQNEAQ.

By proportion, this clonotype is medium-sized. V and J are TRBV10-2 and TRBJ2-5; no clear D gene. CDR1 and CDR2 (germline): WSHSY, SAAADI. The CDR3 runs to 13 residues. With 4 bases removed from V and 1 base from J, the gap between germline ends came to 7 bases. The CDR3 bases are TGCGCCAGCAGTGTGCGCCTCCAAGAGACCCAGTACTTC. It yields the protein CASSVRLQETQYF.

By its share, this clonotype is medium-sized. The chain combines TRBV28 with TRBJ2-7; TRBD2 is a possible D gene (6 bases). Germline values: CDR1 MDHEN, CDR2 SYDVKM. Trimming removed 6 bases at V and 3 bases at J, with 15 bases between. The CDR3 is 14 residues long. CDR3 residues: CASRPKRGLYEQYF. The CDR3 region has the DNA TGTGCCAGCAGGCCCAAAAGGGGACTCTACGAGCAGTACTTC.

This clonotype counts as large (0.1 to 1%). V gene TRBV12-3 or TRBV12-4 combines with J gene TRBJ2-1; D possibly corresponds to TRBD2 (6 bases). This CDR3 has 16 amino acids. V was trimmed by 6 bases and J by 1 base, leaving 16 bases between them. The CDR3, as DNA: TGTGCCAGCAGCTCCCACGGGCGGGGTTCCTACAATGAGCAGTTCTTC. It is translated as CASSSHGRGSYNEQFF.

This clonotype qualifies as medium-sized. The chain combines TRBV27 with TRBJ2-1; TRBD2 matches at 8 bases. Looked up from germline, CDR1 is MNHEY and CDR2 is SMNVEV (reference sequence). After removal of 9 bases from V and 0 bases from J, the junction contained 4 bases not matched to a gene. The CDR3 totals 14 residues. CDR3 in DNA: TGTGCCAGTTCGGCGGGAGGCTCCTACAATGAGCAGTTCTTC. Protein product: CASSAGGSYNEQFF.

By sample fraction, this clonotype is medium-sized. The chain joins TRBV13 to TRBJ2-1; 7 positions match TRBD2. Germline V gives CDR1 PRHDT, CDR2 FYEKMQ (reference sequence). V dropped 5 bases and J dropped 2; count of bases not matched to a gene: 6. The CDR3 totals 15 residues. The CDR3 sequence: CASSPPSGTYNEQFF. As DNA, the CDR3 is TGTGCCAGCAGCCCACCTAGCGGTACCTACAATGAGCAGTTCTTC.

This clonotype is large by share. The chain joins TRBV6-5 to TRBJ2-7; the match to TRBD2 covers 10 bases. V dropped 6 bases and J dropped 5; count of bases not matched to a gene: 4. From germline, CDR1 is MNHEY and CDR2 SVGAGI. The CDR3 extends over 13 amino acids. CDR3 bases: TGTGCCAGCAGCCCGGGACTAGCGAACGAGCAGTACTTC. Translated: CASSPGLANEQYF.

By share of the sample, this clonotype is medium-sized. This chain links TRBV20-1 with TRBJ2-7; weak D call: TRBD2 (6 bases). The germline V gene has CDR1 DFQATT and CDR2 SNEGSKA (reference sequence). CDR3 length: 12 amino acids. Trimming removed 0 bases at V and 4 bases at J, with 7 bases between. The CDR3 here is CSARDREYEQYF. In DNA form, the CDR3 reads TGCAGTGCTAGAGACCGGGAGTACGAGCAGTACTTC.

By its share, this clonotype is medium-sized. V gene TRBV20-1 combines with J gene TRBJ1-1, with TRBD1 matching 7 bases. This CDR3 has 12 amino acids. Germline CDR1 is DFQATT and CDR2 is SNEGSKA (reference sequence). V lost 4 bases to trimming and J lost 8 bases; unmatched junction nucleotides: 7. The CDR3 sequence: CSAKTGRKEAFF. In nucleotides, the CDR3 is TGCAGTGCTAAGACAGGGAGAAAGGAAGCTTTCTTT.

Here the CDR3 DNA reads TGTGCCAGCAGCTCAGACCGGGACAGGAGCTCCTACGAGCAGTACTTC. Translated, it gives CASSSDRDRSSYEQYF. V is TRBV11-1 and J is TRBJ2-7; 8 bases map to TRBD1. The V segment lost 4 bases and the J segment 0 bases; nucleotides outside the gene matches: 8. The CDR3 length is 16 residues. Germline-derived CDR1 and CDR2 are SGHAT and FQDESV (reference sequence).

By frequency in the sample, this clonotype is medium-sized. This chain connects TRBV5-1 to TRBJ2-5; D call uncertain. The germline V gene has CDR1 SGHRS and CDR2 YFSETQ. The CDR3 spans 14 residues. V gave up 0 bases and J gave up 3 bases, with 9 bases separating them. The CDR3 DNA reads TGCGCCAGCAGCTTGGCCGGCAGAAAAGAGACCCAGTACTTC. It specifies CASSLAGRKETQYF. Full variable domain (missing parts from reference TRBV5-1 and TRBJ2-5): KAGVTQTPRYLIKTRGQQVTLSCSPISGHRSVSWYQQTPGQGLQFLFEYFSETQRNKGNFPGRFSGRQFSNSRSEMNVSTLELGDSALYLCASSLAGRKETQYFGPGTRLLVL.

By sample fraction, this clonotype is medium-sized. This chain uses TRBV7-2 with TRBJ2-1; 7 bases are shared with TRBD2. The CDR3 covers 17 residues. J gave up 0 bases and V 2 bases, and 7 bases lay outside the gene matches. The germline gives CDR1 SGHTA, CDR2 FQGNSA. CDR3 protein: CASSLRTGGSSYNEQFF. CDR3 nucleotides: TGTGCCAGCAGCTTACGGACGGGAGGTAGCTCCTACAATGAGCAGTTCTTC.

Relative to its sample, this clonotype is medium-sized. The rearrangement uses TRBV20-1 and TRBJ2-1; 14 nucleotides line up with TRBD2. CDR3 length equals 15 residues. The germline V gene has CDR1 DFQATT and CDR2 SNEGSKA (reference sequence). J was trimmed by 8 bases and V by 4 bases; bases with no gene match: 7. The CDR3 DNA reads TGCAGTGCTAAGAAGGGGACTAGCGGGAGTGATGAGCAGTTCTTC. Encoded protein: CSAKKGTSGSDEQFF.